Listed here are 23 T cell receptor beta chains from one sample, sequenced in a study of T-cell memory formation after mild COVID-19. From the 5' RACE reads, TCRdb called clonotypes with MiXCR, one entry per CDR3 protein. In the table there are 400,000 or so distinct CDR3 sequences, about 20% of which are singletons. Sequences were obtained from PBMCs or a T cell subset sorted from them (not recorded which). Every receptor here comes from an adult woman who had mild COVID-19 (a few samples of this study predate the infection). Cell type and time point are not known.

The rearrangement joins TRBV5-1 to TRBJ1-4; D ambiguous. Per germline, CDR1 SGHRS and CDR2 YFSETQ. The CDR3 covers 15 residues. V shed 4 bases and J shed 7 bases, with 17 bases lying between them. The CDR3 is CASSTSGSSGEKLFF. The CDR3 DNA follows: TGCGCCAGCAGCACCTCAGGCTCGTCGGGTGAAAAACTGTTTTTT.

Only a few counts were recorded for this clonotype. The chain links TRBV7-8 to TRBJ2-3; D call uncertain. The CDR3 runs 14 residues. Germline V gene lookup returns CDR1 SGHVS and CDR2 FQNEAQ. Trimming pared 0 bases from V and 2 bases from J, leaving 6 bases between. CDR3 nucleotides: TGTGCCAGCAGCTTAGCGTCAAACACAGATACGCAGTATTTT. It translates to CASSLASNTDTQYF.

The chain employs TRBV9 and TRBJ1-2; weak D call: TRBD1 (5 bases). The CDR3 loop spans 14 amino acids. V lost 0 bases, J lost 2 bases, and 8 bases lay in between. The germline CDR1 and CDR2 sequences are SGDLS and YYNGEE. The CDR3 reads CASSVGSGNYGYTF. The CDR3 DNA is TGTGCCAGCAGCGTAGGTTCAGGGAACTATGGCTACACCTTC.

The chain uses TRBV10-3 and TRBJ2-7; D possibly corresponds to TRBD2 (6 bases). The CDR3 consists of 13 residues. The germline CDR1 and CDR2 sequences are ENHRY and SYGVKD. V was trimmed by 3 bases and J by 4 bases, leaving 10 bases between them. The CDR3 DNA sequence: TGTGCCATCAGTGAAACGGGACTTTACGAGCAGTACTTC. Its translation: CAISETGLYEQYF.

The V gene is TRBV28, the J gene TRBJ1-2, with D perhaps matching TRBD1 (5 bases). The V and J ends lost 3 bases and 4 bases respectively, with 12 bases between them. There are 14 residues in the CDR3. Germline loops: CDR1 MDHEN, CDR2 SYDVKM. CDR3 protein: CASSFGAEPYGYTF. DNA of the CDR3: TGTGCCAGCAGTTTTGGGGCAGAGCCCTATGGCTACACCTTC.

This clonotype was seen a handful of times. The CDR3 coding sequence is TGTGCCAGCAGTTTAAGCCCCCCCGGGTACGGCTACACCTTC. Encoded protein: CASSLSPPGYGYTF. J is TRBJ1-2 and V is TRBV12-3 or TRBV12-4; D gene ambiguous. Trimming removed 2 bases from V and 8 bases from J, with 15 bases in between. The CDR3 has 14 amino acids.

The chain carries TRBV6-5 and TRBJ2-5, with D perhaps matching TRBD1 (6 bases). The CDR3 contains 14 residues. Between the trimmed V and J ends, which lost 5 bases and 2 bases, there was a span of 12 bases. The V gene's germline CDR1 is MNHEY and CDR2 SVGAGI. Written as DNA, the CDR3 is TGTGCCAGCAGTCACAGGGAAATACAAGAGACCCAGTACTTC. Its translation: CASSHREIQETQYF.

This clonotype has a count of ten or more. The V call is TRBV5-4, the J call TRBJ2-3; 12 positions match TRBD2. V gave up 5 bases and J gave up 3 bases; unmatched junction bases: 1. The germline V gene encodes CDR1 SGHNT and CDR2 YYREEE (reference sequence). CDR3 length: 14 amino acids. The CDR3 region is CASRTSGSTDTQYF. CDR3 sequence (DNA): TGTGCCAGCAGGACTAGCGGGAGTACAGATACGCAGTATTTT.

This clonotype turned up a few times. This rearrangement joins TRBV20-1 to TRBJ1-2, with TRBD1 matching over 7 bases. The CDR3 runs 14 residues. Germline V gene lookup returns CDR1 DFQATT and CDR2 SNEGSKA (reference sequence). The junction had 11 bases not matched to a gene; V was cut back by 3 bases and J by 7 bases. CDR3 residues: CSASETGVKGGYTF. In DNA form, the CDR3 reads TGCAGTGCTAGCGAAACAGGGGTTAAGGGTGGCTACACCTTC.

At least ten counts were recorded for this clonotype. The rearrangement joins TRBV7-2 to TRBJ2-1, with 11 bases lining up with TRBD2. With V trimmed by 5 bases and J by 8 bases, 11 bases remained unmatched. The CDR3 runs to 16 residues. The germline V gene encodes CDR1 SGHTA and CDR2 FQGNSA. CDR3 sequence reads: CASSITSGSIGHEQFF. DNA for the CDR3: TGTGCCAGCAGCATCACTAGCGGGAGTATTGGCCATGAGCAGTTCTTC. Based on the CDR3 plus reference TRBV7-2 and TRBJ2-1, the full variable domain is GAGVSQSPSNKVTEKGKDVELRCDPISGHTALYWYRQSLGQGLEFLIYFQGNSAPDKSGLPSDRFSAERTGGSVSTLTIQRTQQEDSAVYLCASSITSGSIGHEQFFGPGTRLTVL.

This clonotype was seen a few times. The gene calls are TRBV6-1 and TRBJ2-3; 8 nucleotides align to TRBD1. Germline CDR1 is MNHNS and CDR2 is SASEGT. Unmatched junction bases numbered 0, after V lost 1 base and J lost 0 bases. CDR3 length: 15 residues. The CDR3 loop is CASSEGQGSTDTQYF. CDR3 DNA: TGTGCCAGCAGTGAAGGACAGGGGAGCACAGATACGCAGTATTTT.

This clonotype was picked up a small number of times. The chain carries TRBV7-9 and TRBJ2-7; no reliable D call. In germline, CDR1 is SEHNR, CDR2 FQNEAQ (reference sequence). The V end was cut by 2 bases, the J end by 6 bases, with 8 bases between. CDR3 length: 12 amino acids. The CDR3: CASSLTPPEQYF. CDR3 sequence (DNA): TGTGCCAGCAGCTTAACTCCCCCCGAGCAGTACTTC.

This chain connects TRBV6-1 to TRBJ2-7, with unresolved D. The CDR3 loop spans 12 amino acids. CDR1 MNHNS and CDR2 SASEGT come from the germline V gene. V was pared by 8 bases and J by 2 bases, with 10 bases between. The DNA for the CDR3 is TGTGCCAGCGGCGTCCTTGCCTACGAGCAGTACTTC. Encoded protein: CASGVLAYEQYF.

This clonotype was detected only a few times. The CDR3 nucleotides are TGCGCCAGCAGCCGGCGAACGGGGGGGGATGATACGCAGTATTTT. Residues: CASSRRTGGDDTQYF. The genes are TRBV4-1 and TRBJ2-3; 8 bases are a match to TRBD2. With 4 bases clipped from V and 6 bases from J, the junction kept 9 bases outside the gene matches. In germline, CDR1 is MGHRA, CDR2 YSYEKL. This CDR3 region has 15 residues.

This clonotype came up a few times. The genes are TRBV6-2 or TRBV6-3 and TRBJ2-2; 11 bases are shared with TRBD2. There are 17 residues in the CDR3. The J segment lost 4 bases and the V segment lost 2 bases, leaving 6 bases of the junction unmatched. Germline-derived CDR1 and CDR2 are MNHEY and SVGEGT. The CDR3 bases are TGTGCCAGCAGTTACCCACTAGCGGGAGTGACCACCGGGGAGCTGTTTTTT. Its translation is CASSYPLAGVTTGELFF.

This clonotype was seen only a few times. The chain uses TRBV9 and TRBJ2-7, with TRBD1 matching 7 bases. V shed 2 bases and J 2 bases; nucleotides not matched to a gene: 7. Germline V gives CDR1 SGDLS, CDR2 YYNGEE. CDR3 length: 15 amino acids. CDR3: CASSVAKGAAYEQYF. Written as DNA, the CDR3 is TGTGCCAGCAGCGTCGCCAAGGGGGCCGCCTACGAGCAGTACTTC.

The rearrangement joins TRBV5-1 to TRBJ2-7; 7 bases agree with TRBD1. The CDR3 is 15 residues long. Per germline, CDR1 SGHRS and CDR2 YFSETQ. V was pared by 5 bases and J by 0 bases, with 8 bases of the junction left unmatched. The CDR3 reads CASSFWTGPSYEQYF. The CDR3 DNA reads as TGCGCCAGCAGTTTCTGGACAGGCCCCTCCTACGAGCAGTACTTC.

The rearrangement uses TRBV4-1 and TRBJ2-7, with TRBD1 matching 7 bases. Per the germline V gene, CDR1 is MGHRA and CDR2 is YSYEKL. V shed 5 bases, J shed 0 bases, and the junction held 7 bases outside the gene matches. This CDR3 is built from 15 residues. CDR3 coding DNA: TGCGCCAGCAGCGCTCCGGGACAGAGCTCCTACGAGCAGTACTTC. Its protein is CASSAPGQSSYEQYF.

CDR3 loop: CASSSNGQVNTEAFF. In DNA form, the CDR3 reads TGTGCCAGCAGCTCGAACGGACAGGTGAACACTGAAGCTTTCTTT. The chain carries TRBV7-2 and TRBJ1-1; 7 bases agree with TRBD1. The CDR3 length is 15 residues. With 4 bases clipped from V and 0 bases from J, the junction kept 5 bases outside the gene matches. The germline CDR1 and CDR2 sequences are SGHTA and FQGNSA.

V usage is TRBV6-6 and J usage is TRBJ2-5, with 12 bases matching TRBD2. Germline V CDR1 and CDR2: MNHNY, SVGAGI (reference sequence). The CDR3 has 15 residues. V lost 8 bases to trimming and J lost 4 bases; unmatched junction nucleotides: 8. For the CDR3, the DNA is TGTGCCAGCTACCCTAGCGGGGGGGCGAGAGAGACCCAGTACTTC. It translates to CASYPSGGARETQYF.

This clonotype occurred a few times. The chain uses TRBV9 and TRBJ2-5; the D gene is possibly TRBD2 (6 bases). The V and J ends lost 0 bases and 3 bases respectively, with 9 bases between them. CDR1 and CDR2 from the germline V gene are SGDLS and YYNGEE. The length of the CDR3 is 14 residues. The CDR3 spells CASSVAGGEETQYF. CDR3 nucleotide sequence: TGTGCCAGCAGCGTAGCCGGAGGGGAAGAGACCCAGTACTTC.

V and J are TRBV5-1 and TRBJ2-1, with D unclear. The CDR3 runs to 15 residues. Germline lookup yields CDR1 SGHRS and CDR2 YFSETQ. Trimming removed 0 bases from V and 1 base from J, with 8 bases in between. The CDR3, as DNA: TGCGCCAGCAGCTTGGTGCCACCGTCCTACAATGAGCAGTTCTTC. It yields the protein CASSLVPPSYNEQFF.

The V call is TRBV18, the J call TRBJ2-1, with 7 bases matching TRBD1. The CDR3 consists of 13 residues. From germline, CDR1 is KGHSH and CDR2 LQKENI. V dropped 3 bases and J dropped 6; count of bases not matched to a gene: 2. CDR3 in amino acids: CASSPRTGNEQFF. The CDR3 nucleotides read TGTGCCAGCTCACCTAGGACAGGCAATGAGCAGTTCTTC. Using reference TRBV18 and TRBJ2-1 for the parts outside the CDR3, the full variable domain is NAGVMQNPRHLVRRRGQEARLRCSPMKGHSHVYWYRQLPEEGLKFMVYLQKENIIDESGMPKERFSAEFPKEGPSILRIQQVVRGDSAAYFCASSPRTGNEQFFGPGTRLTVL.